This T cell receptor beta chain was identified in a study of cytomegalovirus exposure and HLA in healthy donors. The overall study: From HLA-typed donors, an early data release held around 80 million unique TCRs.

As regards this clone: As yet, its antigen is unknown.

Trimming pared 7 bases from V and 4 bases from J, leaving 16 bases between. The CDR3 is 14 residues long. Germline assignment: CDR1 SNHLY and CDR2 FYNNEI. Amplification used 60 Vbeta primers and 13 Jbeta primers. This table comes from immunoSEQ multiplex PCR, and its TCRdb copy is limited to in-frame clones, with some not included. This sample yields under 70,000 clones, of which about 71% are seen a single time; roughly a fifth belongs to the top ten. Study results and caveats: The study labeled about 160 TCR beta chains cytomegalovirus-associated. Most TCR sequences were rare, but some public TCRs occurred in many donors. A later analysis, which compared TCR beta chains of equal frequency, found the HLA-associated ones more clonally expanded.

The rearrangement links TRBV2 to TRBJ1-1; TRBD1 is a possible D gene (5 bases). The source material was PBMCs. The receptor was isolated from a woman in her sixties in good health and CMV-seropositive. CDR3 sequence: CASTDGQGATEAFF. The CDR3 DNA reads as TGTGCCAGCACCGACGGCCAAGGGGCCACTGAAGCTTTCTTT.